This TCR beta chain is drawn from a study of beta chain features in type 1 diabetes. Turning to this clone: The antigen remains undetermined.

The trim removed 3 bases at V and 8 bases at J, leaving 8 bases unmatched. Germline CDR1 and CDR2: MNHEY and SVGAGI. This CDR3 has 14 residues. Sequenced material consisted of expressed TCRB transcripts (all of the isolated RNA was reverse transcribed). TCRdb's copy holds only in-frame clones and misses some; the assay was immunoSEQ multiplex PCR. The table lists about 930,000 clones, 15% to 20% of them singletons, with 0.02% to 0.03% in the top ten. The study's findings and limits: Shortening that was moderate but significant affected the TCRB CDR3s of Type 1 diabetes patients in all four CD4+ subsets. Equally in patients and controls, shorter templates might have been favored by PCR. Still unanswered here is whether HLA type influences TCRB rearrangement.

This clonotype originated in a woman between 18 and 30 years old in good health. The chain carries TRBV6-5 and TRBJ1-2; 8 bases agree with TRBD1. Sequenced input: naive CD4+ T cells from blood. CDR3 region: CASSYGGTGGGYTF. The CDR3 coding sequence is TGTGCCAGCAGTTATGGGGGGACAGGCGGGGGCTACACCTTC.